These 2 T cell receptor beta chains share one sample of origin, sequenced in a study of shared clonotypes between healthy human individuals. Clones were sequenced by immunoSEQ multiplex PCR, and TCRdb holds only the in-frame ones, with some missing. The table has about 820,000 clones, about 91% seen once. Naive CD8 populations comprised CD45RO-negative cells positively selected for CCR7, excluding terminally differentiated effector memory CD45RA+ cells. Sequencing input: naive CD8+ T cells sorted from blood. The receptors shown here come from a man aged 30 to 45 in good health.

V gene TRBV28 combines with J gene TRBJ2-1, with 11 bases matching TRBD2. The CDR3 has 16 amino acids. After removal of 6 bases from V and 6 bases from J, the junction contained 10 bases not matched to a gene. Germline V CDR1 and CDR2: MDHEN, SYDVKM. As DNA, the CDR3 is TGTGCCAGCAGGGCTGGGACTAGCGGATCAATCAATGAGCAGTTCTTC. Amino acid sequence: CASRAGTSGSINEQFF.

This chain joins TRBV9 and TRBJ2-7, with 9 bases aligning to TRBD2. Per the germline V gene, CDR1 is SGDLS and CDR2 is YYNGEE. The V and J ends lost 0 bases and 6 bases, in that order; junction bases with no gene match: 4. This CDR3 is 14 amino acids long. The DNA for the CDR3 is TGTGCCAGCAGCGTAGAGGGACTAGCTTCCGAGCAGTACTTC. Translating gives CASSVEGLASEQYF.